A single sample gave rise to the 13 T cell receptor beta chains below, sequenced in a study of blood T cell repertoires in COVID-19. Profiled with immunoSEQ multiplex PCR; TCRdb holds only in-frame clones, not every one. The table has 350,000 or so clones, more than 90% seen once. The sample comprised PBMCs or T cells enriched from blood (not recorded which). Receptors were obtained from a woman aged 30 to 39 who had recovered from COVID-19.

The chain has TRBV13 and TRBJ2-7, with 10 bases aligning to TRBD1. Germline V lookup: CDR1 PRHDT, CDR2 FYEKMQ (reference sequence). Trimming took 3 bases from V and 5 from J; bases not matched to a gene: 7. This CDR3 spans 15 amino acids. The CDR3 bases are TGTGCCAGCAGCTTGAGTGGGACAGGGGAGAACGAGCAGTACTTC. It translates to CASSLSGTGENEQYF.

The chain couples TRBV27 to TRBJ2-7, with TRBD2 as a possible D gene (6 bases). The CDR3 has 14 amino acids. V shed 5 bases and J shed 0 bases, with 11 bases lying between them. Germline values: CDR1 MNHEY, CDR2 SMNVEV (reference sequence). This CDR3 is CASSLSGPSYEQYF. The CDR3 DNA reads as TGTGCCAGCAGTCTCAGCGGGCCCTCCTACGAGCAGTACTTC.

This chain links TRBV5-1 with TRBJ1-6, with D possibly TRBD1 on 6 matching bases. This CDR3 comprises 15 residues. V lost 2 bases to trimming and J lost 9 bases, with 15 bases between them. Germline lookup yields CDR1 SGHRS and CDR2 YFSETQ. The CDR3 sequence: CASSFAGGGGSPLHF. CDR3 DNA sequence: TGCGCCAGCAGCTTCGCAGGAGGGGGGGGTTCACCCCTCCACTTT.

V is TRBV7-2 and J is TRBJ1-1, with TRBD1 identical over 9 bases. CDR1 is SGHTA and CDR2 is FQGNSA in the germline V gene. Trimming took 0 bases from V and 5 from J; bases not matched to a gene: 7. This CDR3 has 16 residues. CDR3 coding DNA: TGTGCCAGCAGCTTAGCCGGGACAGGGAGTGGAACTGAAGCTTTCTTT. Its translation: CASSLAGTGSGTEAFF.

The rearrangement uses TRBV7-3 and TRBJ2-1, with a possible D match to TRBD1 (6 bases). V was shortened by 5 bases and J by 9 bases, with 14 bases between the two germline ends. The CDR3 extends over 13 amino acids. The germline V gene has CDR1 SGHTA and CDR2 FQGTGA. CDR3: CASSPKGVGEQFF. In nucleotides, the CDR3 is TGTGCCAGCAGCCCGAAGGGGGTGGGTGAGCAGTTCTTC.

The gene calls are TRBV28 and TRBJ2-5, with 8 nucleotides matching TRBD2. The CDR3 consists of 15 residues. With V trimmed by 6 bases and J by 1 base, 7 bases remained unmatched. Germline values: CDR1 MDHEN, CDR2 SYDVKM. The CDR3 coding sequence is TGTGCCAGCAGGAGGGCGGGAGGCCTCCAAGAGACCCAGTACTTC. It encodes CASRRAGGLQETQYF.

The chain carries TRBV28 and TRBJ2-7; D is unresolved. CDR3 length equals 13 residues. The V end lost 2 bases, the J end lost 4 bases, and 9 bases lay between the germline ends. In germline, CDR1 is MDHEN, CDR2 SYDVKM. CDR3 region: CASSLSPTYEQYF. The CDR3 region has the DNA TGTGCCAGCAGTTTAAGCCCCACTTACGAGCAGTACTTC.

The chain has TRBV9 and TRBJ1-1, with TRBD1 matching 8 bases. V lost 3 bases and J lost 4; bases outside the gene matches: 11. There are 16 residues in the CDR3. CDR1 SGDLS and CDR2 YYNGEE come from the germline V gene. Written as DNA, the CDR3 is TGTGCCAGCAGCGCAACCTCGACAGGGGTAAGCACTGAAGCTTTCTTT. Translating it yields CASSATSTGVSTEAFF.

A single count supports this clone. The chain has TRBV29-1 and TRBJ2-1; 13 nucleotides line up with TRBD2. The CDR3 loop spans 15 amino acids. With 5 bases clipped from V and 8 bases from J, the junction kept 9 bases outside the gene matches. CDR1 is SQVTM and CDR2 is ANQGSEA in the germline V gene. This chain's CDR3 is CSVNPGLAGLYEQFF. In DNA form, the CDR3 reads TGCAGCGTTAATCCGGGACTAGCGGGATTATATGAGCAGTTCTTC.

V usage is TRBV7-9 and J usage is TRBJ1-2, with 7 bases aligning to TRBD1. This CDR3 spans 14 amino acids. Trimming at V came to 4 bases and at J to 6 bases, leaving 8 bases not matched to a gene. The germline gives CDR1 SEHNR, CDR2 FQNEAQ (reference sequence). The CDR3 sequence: CASSSADRANGYTF. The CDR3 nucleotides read TGTGCCAGCAGCTCCGCAGACAGGGCGAATGGCTACACCTTC.

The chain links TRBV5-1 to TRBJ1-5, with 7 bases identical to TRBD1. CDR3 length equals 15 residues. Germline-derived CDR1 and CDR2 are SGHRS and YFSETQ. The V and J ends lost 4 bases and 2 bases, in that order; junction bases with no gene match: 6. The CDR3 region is CASSPGTVGNQPQHF. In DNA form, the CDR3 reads TGCGCCAGCAGCCCCGGGACAGTGGGCAATCAGCCCCAGCATTTT. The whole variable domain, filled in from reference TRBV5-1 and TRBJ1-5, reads KAGVTQTPRYLIKTRGQQVTLSCSPISGHRSVSWYQQTPGQGLQFLFEYFSETQRNKGNFPGRFSGRQFSNSRSEMNVSTLELGDSALYLCASSPGTVGNQPQHFGDGTRLSIL.

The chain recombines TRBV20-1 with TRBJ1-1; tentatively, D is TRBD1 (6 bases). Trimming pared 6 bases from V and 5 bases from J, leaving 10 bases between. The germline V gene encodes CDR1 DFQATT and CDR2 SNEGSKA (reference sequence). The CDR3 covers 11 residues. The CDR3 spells CSAPGQTEAFF. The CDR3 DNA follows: TGCAGTGCCCCCGGACAGACTGAAGCTTTCTTT.

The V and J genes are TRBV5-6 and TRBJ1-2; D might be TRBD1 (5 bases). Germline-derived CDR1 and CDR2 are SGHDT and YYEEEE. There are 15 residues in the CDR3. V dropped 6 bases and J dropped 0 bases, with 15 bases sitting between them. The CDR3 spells CASTAQGGPNYGYTF. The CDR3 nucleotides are TGTGCCAGCACGGCTCAGGGAGGTCCTAACTATGGCTACACCTTC. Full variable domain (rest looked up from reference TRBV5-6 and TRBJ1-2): DAGVTQSPTHLIKTRGQQVTLRCSPKSGHDTVSWYQQALGQGPQFIFQYYEEEERQRGNFPDRFSGHQFPNYSSELNVNALLLGDSALYLCASTAQGGPNYGYTFGSGTRLTVV.